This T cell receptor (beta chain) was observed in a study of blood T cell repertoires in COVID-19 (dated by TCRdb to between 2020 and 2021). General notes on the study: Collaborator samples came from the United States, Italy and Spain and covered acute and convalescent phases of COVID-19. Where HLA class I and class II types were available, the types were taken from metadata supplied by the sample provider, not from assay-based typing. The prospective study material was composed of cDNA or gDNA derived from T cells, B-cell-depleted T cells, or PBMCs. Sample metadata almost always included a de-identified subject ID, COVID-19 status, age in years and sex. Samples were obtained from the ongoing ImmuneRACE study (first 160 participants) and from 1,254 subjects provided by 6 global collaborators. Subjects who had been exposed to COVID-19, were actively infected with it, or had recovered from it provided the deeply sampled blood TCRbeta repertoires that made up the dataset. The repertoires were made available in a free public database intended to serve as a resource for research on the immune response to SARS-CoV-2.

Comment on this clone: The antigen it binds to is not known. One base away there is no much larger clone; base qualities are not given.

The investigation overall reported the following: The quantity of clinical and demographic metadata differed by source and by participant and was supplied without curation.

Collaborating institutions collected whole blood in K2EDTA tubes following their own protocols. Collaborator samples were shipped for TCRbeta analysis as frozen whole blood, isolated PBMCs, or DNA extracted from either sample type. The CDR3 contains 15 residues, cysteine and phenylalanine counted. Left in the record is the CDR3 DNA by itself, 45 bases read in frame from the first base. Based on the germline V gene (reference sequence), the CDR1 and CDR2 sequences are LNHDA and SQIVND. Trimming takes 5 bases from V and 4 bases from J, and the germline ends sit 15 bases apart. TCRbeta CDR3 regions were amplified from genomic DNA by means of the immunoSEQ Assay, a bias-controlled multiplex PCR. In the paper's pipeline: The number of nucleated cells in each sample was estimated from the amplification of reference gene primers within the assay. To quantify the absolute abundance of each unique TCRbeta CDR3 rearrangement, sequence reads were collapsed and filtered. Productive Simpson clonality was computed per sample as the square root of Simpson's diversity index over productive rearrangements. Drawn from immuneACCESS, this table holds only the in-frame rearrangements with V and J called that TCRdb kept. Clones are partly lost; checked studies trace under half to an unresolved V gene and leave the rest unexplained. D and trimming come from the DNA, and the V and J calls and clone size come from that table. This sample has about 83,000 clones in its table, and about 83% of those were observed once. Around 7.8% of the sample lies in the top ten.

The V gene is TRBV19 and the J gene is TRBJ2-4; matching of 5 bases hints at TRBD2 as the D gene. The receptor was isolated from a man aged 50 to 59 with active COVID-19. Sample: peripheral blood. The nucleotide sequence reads TGTGCCAGTAGTGCCTCTTCGCGGGCTAAAAACATTCAGTACTTC. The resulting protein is CASSASSRAKNIQYF.